In this sample, the clone carrying this T cell receptor beta chain turned up a few times. The entry originates in a study of T-cell memory formation after mild COVID-19. Germline V gene sequence: CDR1 MGHRA, CDR2 YSYEKL. The CDR3 has 17 residues. With V trimmed by 0 bases and J by 4 bases, 8 bases remained unmatched. UMIs and sample barcodes were carried by the TCR alpha and TCR beta cDNA libraries that 5'RACE produced using constant-segment primers. TCRdb passed the 5' RACE reads through MiXCR, listing each CDR3 protein once. Seen here are roughly 250,000 distinct CDR3 sequences, about 17% observed once, and the top ten hold 3.5%.

The J gene is TRBJ2-3, the V gene TRBV4-1; 9 nucleotides agree with TRBD2. The sequence was collected from a man aged 18 to 35 who had mild COVID-19 (a few samples of this study predate the infection). Cell type and time point are not known. Sequenced input: PBMCs or a T cell subset sorted from them (not recorded which). CDR3: CASSQEGGSGGADTQYF. DNA of the CDR3: TGCGCCAGCAGCCAAGAAGGAGGTAGCGGGGGTGCAGATACGCAGTATTTT.